The clone carrying this TCR beta chain was counted at least ten times. These data come from a study of blood T cells in healthy people across ages. The use of a sample-barcoded 5' primer and a J-beta primer mix characterized a second PCR of roughly 7 to 11 cycles. There were at least 3 million CDR3-containing paired-end reads obtained from each sample. In TCRdb, the 5' RACE reads were re-called with MiXCR into one record per CDR3 protein. The sample has 700,000 to 900,000 distinct CDR3 sequences; roughly 50% are singletons. This CDR3 has 18 residues. Germline V gene sequence: CDR1 SGHAT, CDR2 FQNNGV. Sequencing input: blood. The gene calls are TRBV11-2 and TRBJ2-5, with 14 bases that match TRBD2. The DNA end is a closer match to TRBJ2-7, so the J assignment may be wrong. The clonotype was recovered from a man at least 80 years old in good health. The CDR3 is CASSFIGTSGRIRLEQYF. CDR3 nucleotides: TGTGCCAGCAGCTTTATCGGGACTAGCGGGAGAATACGCCTCGAGCAGTACTTC.